This T cell receptor (beta chain) was identified in a study of blood T cells in healthy people across ages (dated by TCRdb to between 2014 and 2017). Study-level background: In model experiments, roughly one uniquely barcoded TCR beta cDNA molecule per two T cells was captured by template switching. The study measured age-related changes in TCR beta repertoire diversity using deep sequencing normalized with unique cDNA molecular identifiers. The donors were split into four age groups: young (average around 17 years), middle-aged (39), aged (approximately 59) and long-lived (roughly 80). To avoid experimental bias, donors of different ages were randomly spread across the sequencing lanes. For two donors (one aged 18 to 29 and one aged 80 or older), the study analyzed two additional independent replicas of 1 million unique cDNA reads from the same blood draw. Paper-wide results and their limitations: As age increased, observed TCR beta diversity per million T cells dropped in a roughly linear way, and a significant reduction was already evident by age 40. Estimates of total diversity based on one million sequenced T cells were considered lower bounds and underestimates. Compared with the aged group, the long-lived group had more naive CD4+ T cells, fewer expanded clones and increased TCR diversity, suggesting age selection. Observed TCR beta diversity correlated strongly with the percentage of naive T cells measured by flow cytometry. Because profiling used bulk unsorted PBMCs, naive and antigen-experienced compartments could not be compared conclusively. Donor CMV infection status was unknown, potentially confounding age-related changes in expanded clonotypes.

The roughly 39 donors, aged 6 to 90 years, were systemically healthy Caucasian individuals from Russia. Approximately 9 milliliters of peripheral blood were collected from each donor into EDTA-treated Vacutainer tubes. Ficoll-Paque density-gradient centrifugation was used to isolate PBMCs, with at least 7 million per sample. Trizol reagent was used to extract total RNA from PBMCs, with at least 6 micrograms per sample. For every donor, flow cytometry on a PBMC aliquot measured the percentage of naive CD45RAhigh/CD27high T cells. CDR1 and CDR2 are read off the germline V gene (reference sequence) as DFQATT and SNEGSKA. The V and J ends are trimmed by 3 bases and 7 bases, leaving 13 bases between them. CDR3 length: 13 amino acids, cysteine to phenylalanine. The retained sequence is limited to the CDR3, 39 bases, with the frame set at the first base. Points on this clonotype: The specificity of this receptor is unknown. No per-base quality is available; no much larger clone lies one base away.

The library was generated by 5' RACE. The second PCR ran for roughly 7 to 12 cycles and used a J-beta primer mix along with a sample-barcoded 5' primer. A unique molecular identifier was introduced onto each TCR beta cDNA molecule by a template-switch 5' adaptor carrying 12 random nucleotides. Each sample yielded at least 3 million CDR3-containing paired-end reads. The Mint cDNA synthesis kit, primed by a TRBC-specific oligonucleotide, was used to synthesize first-strand cDNA from all RNA. After uracil-DNA glycosylase treatment, a first 18-cycle PCR used universal primers M1SS and BC2_uni_R on all cDNA. Turning to the authors' computational methods: Each sample was normalized by randomly selecting 1 million high-quality reads, each carrying a distinct molecular identifier. Instead of being binned into consensus sequences, reads that shared molecular identifiers were thrown out. MiTCR, set to a Q25 quality threshold and the strictest error-elimination algorithm, was used for CDR3 identification, clonotype clustering and error correction. A nonparametric unseen species model using Euler transformation provided a lower-bound estimate of total TCR beta diversity. TCRdb reanalyzed the raw reads on its own, using fastp at Q25 for trimming and MiXCR for clone calling, and kept in-frame beta chains. All rows with the same CDR3 protein become a single entry with the most common DNA and genes. None of the V and J calls come from the authors' own analysis; TCRdb made them. The sample contains over 1,500,000 distinct CDR3 sequences, about 39% of them found a single time. 20% to 25% of the sample comes from the top ten.

The receptor's source is a human donor in good health. Sequenced: blood. The chain uses TRBV20-1 and TRBJ1-5; the D gene is unclear. The encoded CDR3 is CSASLAVSQPQHF. In nucleotides, the sequence is TGCAGTGCTAGCTTGGCAGTAAGCCAGCCCCAGCATTTT.